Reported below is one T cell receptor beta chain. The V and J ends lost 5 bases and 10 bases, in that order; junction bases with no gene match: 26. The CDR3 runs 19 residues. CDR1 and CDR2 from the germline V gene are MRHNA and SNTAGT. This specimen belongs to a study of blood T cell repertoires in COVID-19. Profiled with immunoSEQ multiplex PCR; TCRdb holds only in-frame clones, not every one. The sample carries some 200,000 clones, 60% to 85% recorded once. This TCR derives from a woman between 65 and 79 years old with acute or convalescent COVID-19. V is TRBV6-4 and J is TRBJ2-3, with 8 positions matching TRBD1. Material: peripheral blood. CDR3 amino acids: CASSSQGGEESFSQLAQYF. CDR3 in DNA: TGTGCCAGCAGTTCACAGGGGGGCGAGGAGAGTTTCTCACAGTTGGCGCAGTATTTT.